Below are 20 T cell receptor beta chains sequenced from a single sample in a study of blood T cell repertoires in COVID-19. Assay used: immunoSEQ multiplex PCR; TCRdb lists only in-frame clones, some missing. This table has 250,000 to 300,000 clones, almost 90% appearing once. Sequencing was carried out using peripheral blood. The receptors stem from an older woman with COVID-19, enrolled during active disease.

The chain couples TRBV9 to TRBJ1-1; D is unresolved. Germline loops: CDR1 SGDLS, CDR2 YYNGEE. V was shortened by 2 bases and J by 4 bases, with 12 bases between the two germline ends. This CDR3 has 14 residues. CDR3 sequence: CASSVSRVGTEAFF. In nucleotides, the CDR3 is TGTGCCAGCAGCGTTTCGAGGGTGGGCACTGAAGCTTTCTTT.

In its sample, this clone was seen once. The chain couples TRBV7-9 to TRBJ2-5; 7 bases align to TRBD2. With 3 bases clipped from V and 5 bases from J, the junction kept 9 bases outside the gene matches. Looked up from germline, CDR1 is SEHNR and CDR2 is FQNEAQ (reference sequence). The CDR3 length is 15 residues. CDR3 amino acids: CASSLLSGAAETQYF. The DNA of the CDR3 is TGTGCCAGCAGCTTGCTGAGCGGGGCGGCGGAGACCCAGTACTTC.

The chain uses TRBV6-5 and TRBJ2-5; D gene ambiguous. Trimming left V 6 bases short and J 1 base short, with 3 bases between. The germline V gene encodes CDR1 MNHEY and CDR2 SVGAGI. The CDR3 consists of 11 residues. The CDR3 sequence is CASSLQETQYF. DNA for the CDR3: TGTGCCAGCAGCCTCCAAGAGACCCAGTACTTC.

This clone was detected a few times. The V gene is TRBV12-3 or TRBV12-4, the J gene TRBJ2-3; D uncertain. The CDR3 extends over 13 amino acids. Between the trimmed V and J ends, which lost 6 bases and 1 base, there was a span of 8 bases. The DNA of the CDR3 is TGTGCCAGCAGCCCGAGCGGCACAGATACGCAGTATTTT. Protein sequence: CASSPSGTDTQYF.

The chain has TRBV4-2 and TRBJ1-2; TRBD1 aligns across 11 bases. Germline values: CDR1 LGHNA, CDR2 YNFKEQ. CDR3 length: 15 amino acids. The V gene end was trimmed by 0 bases and the J gene end by 7 bases; junction bases not matched to a gene: 4. DNA of the CDR3: TGTGCCAGCAGCCAAGAAGGCGGACAGGGGGCTGGCTACACCTTC. The encoded protein is CASSQEGGQGAGYTF.

In nucleotides, the CDR3 is TGTGCCATCACCTCGTCGACAGGGGGCGCGAACACTGAAGCTTTCTTT. Encoded protein: CAITSSTGGANTEAFF. V is TRBV10-3 and J is TRBJ1-1; 10 bases align to TRBD1. This CDR3 region has 16 residues. V shed 7 bases, J shed 1 base, and the junction held 9 bases outside the gene matches. The germline V gene has CDR1 ENHRY and CDR2 SYGVKD.

The chain uses TRBV6-2 or TRBV6-3 and TRBJ2-1; no clear D gene. The CDR3 has 14 residues. Per the germline V gene, CDR1 is MNHEY and CDR2 is SVGEGT. V was pared by 6 bases and J by 0 bases, with 9 bases between. The CDR3 DNA reads as TGTGCCAGCAGCCCGAGTAGCTCCTACAATGAGCAGTTCTTC. It specifies CASSPSSSYNEQFF.

CDR3 loop: CASRPRQGAYEQYF. Here the CDR3 DNA reads TGTGCCAGCAGGCCCCGCCAGGGGGCTTACGAGCAGTACTTC. The chain employs TRBV7-9 and TRBJ2-7, with 8 bases lining up with TRBD1. Germline CDR1 SEHNR, CDR2 FQNEAQ (reference sequence). The length of the CDR3 is 14 residues. With 6 bases clipped from V and 4 bases from J, the junction kept 8 bases outside the gene matches.

V gene TRBV2 combines with J gene TRBJ2-7; 7 bases are a match to TRBD1. The CDR3 runs to 14 residues. The trim removed 3 bases at V and 2 bases at J, leaving 4 bases unmatched. Germline V CDR1 and CDR2: SNHLY, FYNNEI. CDR3 residues: CASSDDRVTYEQYF. In DNA form, the CDR3 reads TGTGCCAGCAGTGATGACAGGGTGACCTACGAGCAGTACTTC.

The V and J genes are TRBV27 and TRBJ1-5; a possible D gene is TRBD1 (5 bases). CDR1 MNHEY and CDR2 SMNVEV come from the germline V gene (reference sequence). V lost 2 bases to trimming and J lost 2 bases, with 10 bases between them. CDR3 length: 15 residues. CDR3 nucleotides: TGTGCCAGCAGTTTAGAGGCCAGGGGCAATCAGCCCCAGCATTTT. Translation gives CASSLEARGNQPQHF.

This sequence joins TRBV27 and TRBJ2-7; 11 nucleotides align to TRBD2. The germline V gene has CDR1 MNHEY and CDR2 SMNVEV (reference sequence). This CDR3 comprises 15 residues. Losses at the gene ends were 4 bases for V and 3 bases for J; bases not matched to a gene: 5. The CDR3 coding sequence is TGTGCCAGCAGTTGGTCCGGGACTAGCGGCTACGAGCAGTACTTC. Amino acids: CASSWSGTSGYEQYF.

The gene calls are TRBV20-1 and TRBJ1-2, with 7 bases matching TRBD1. The ends lost 3 bases at V and 6 bases at J; junction bases unmatched: 10. CDR1 and CDR2 (germline): DFQATT, SNEGSKA (reference sequence). This CDR3 spans 14 amino acids. CDR3 sequence (DNA): TGCAGTGCTAGTAAGGGGGCGTCCGCCAATGGCTACACCTTC. Translating it yields CSASKGASANGYTF.

V is TRBV5-4 and J is TRBJ1-2; D remains ambiguous. V was pared by 4 bases and J by 3 bases, with 13 bases between. The CDR3 covers 14 residues. Germline V gene lookup returns CDR1 SGHNT and CDR2 YYREEE (reference sequence). CDR3 nucleotide sequence: TGTGCCAGCAGCCCCAGCGCGGGATACTATGGCTACACCTTC. Residues: CASSPSAGYYGYTF.

This chain uses TRBV7-9 with TRBJ1-1; D is unresolved. Trimming pared 4 bases from V and 4 bases from J, leaving 13 bases between. The CDR3 is made up of 14 amino acids. Germline values: CDR1 SEHNR, CDR2 FQNEAQ (reference sequence). As DNA, the CDR3 is TGTGCCAGCAGCTACCAGGAAGTTAGCACTGAAGCTTTCTTT. Its translation: CASSYQEVSTEAFF.

The chain links TRBV21-1 to TRBJ1-1; the table's D call TRBD1 went unverified against the DNA. TRBV21-1 is described as a pseudogene. The CDR3 length is 17 residues. The CDR3 bases are TGTGCCAGCAGCAAATATCGGGACACAGGGTTTTCGACTGAAGCTTTCTTT. Its translation is CASSKYRDTGFSTEAFF.

A remark on this clone: Other DNA sequences in the sample encode the same CDR3. The chain employs TRBV7-3 and TRBJ2-1, with TRBD2 identical over 8 bases. Germline CDR1 and CDR2: SGHTA and FQGTGA. Losses at the gene ends were 2 bases for V and 8 bases for J; bases not matched to a gene: 8. CDR3 length: 15 residues. The CDR3 is CASSLGLAGADEQFF. The CDR3 DNA follows: TGTGCCAGCAGCTTAGGGCTAGCGGGTGCAGATGAGCAGTTCTTC.

This sequence joins TRBV29-1 and TRBJ2-3; 9 nucleotides agree with TRBD2. The V gene's germline CDR1 is SQVTM and CDR2 ANQGSEA. This CDR3 region has 14 residues. V shed 4 bases and J 4 bases; nucleotides not matched to a gene: 6. The CDR3, as DNA: TGCAGCGTTGTGAGCGGGGGGTTCGCAGATACGCAGTATTTT. It encodes CSVVSGGFADTQYF.

The V and J genes are TRBV7-3 and TRBJ1-1; D not certain. This CDR3 has 12 amino acids. Trimming pared 5 bases from V and 9 bases from J, leaving 13 bases between. Per the germline V gene, CDR1 is SGHTA and CDR2 is FQGTGA. In nucleotides, the CDR3 is TGTGCCAGCAGCCCCAACCCCGGTAAAGCTTTCTTT. Translating it yields CASSPNPGKAFF. The full variable domain, its missing parts supplied by reference TRBV7-3 and TRBJ1-1, is GAGVSQTPSNKVTEKGKYVELRCDPISGHTALYWYRQSLGQGPEFLIYFQGTGAADDSGLPNDRFFAVRPEGSVSTLKIQRTERGDSAVYLCASSPNPGKAFFGQGTRLTVV.

The chain employs TRBV9 and TRBJ2-7; 8 positions match TRBD1. There are 14 residues in the CDR3. V lost 0 bases to trimming and J lost 2 bases; unmatched junction nucleotides: 1. Germline CDR1 is SGDLS and CDR2 is YYNGEE. The CDR3: CASSVDRGAYEQYF. Here the CDR3 DNA reads TGTGCCAGCAGCGTAGACAGGGGGGCCTACGAGCAGTACTTC.

This CDR3 reads CAISMTGGLSSGNTIYF. CDR3 bases: TGTGCCATCAGCATGACAGGGGGCCTTAGTTCTGGAAACACCATATATTTT. The rearrangement joins TRBV10-3 to TRBJ1-3, with 10 positions matching TRBD1. The germline CDR1 and CDR2 sequences are ENHRY and SYGVKD. V was pared by 6 bases and J by 1 base, with 9 bases of the junction left unmatched. This CDR3 contains 17 residues.